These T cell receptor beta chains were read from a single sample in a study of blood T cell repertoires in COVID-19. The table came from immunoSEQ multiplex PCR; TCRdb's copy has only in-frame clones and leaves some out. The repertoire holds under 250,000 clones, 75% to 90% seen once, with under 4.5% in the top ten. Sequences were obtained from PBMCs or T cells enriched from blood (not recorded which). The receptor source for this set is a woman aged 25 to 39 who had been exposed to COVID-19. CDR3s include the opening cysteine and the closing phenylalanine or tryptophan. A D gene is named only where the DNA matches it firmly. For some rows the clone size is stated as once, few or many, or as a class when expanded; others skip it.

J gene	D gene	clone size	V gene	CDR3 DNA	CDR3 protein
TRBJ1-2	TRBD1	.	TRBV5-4	TGTGCCAGCAGCGATGACAGGGGCTCCTATGGCTACACCTTC	CASSDDRGSYGYTF
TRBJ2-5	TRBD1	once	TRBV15	TGTGCCACCAGCAGAGATGACAGGGGCGAGACCCAGTACTTC	CATSRDDRGETQYF
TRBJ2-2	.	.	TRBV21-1	TGTGCCAGCACCAATAAAGGGGGGACTAGCGCCCCATGCAGCGGGGAGCTGTTTTTT	CASTNKGGTSAPCSGELFF
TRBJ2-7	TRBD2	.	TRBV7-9	TGTGCCAGCAGCTTAGTGGGACTAGCGGGGGCCGCCTACGAGCAGTACTTC	CASSLVGLAGAAYEQYF
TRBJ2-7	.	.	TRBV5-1	TGCGCCAGCAGCTTGGCCGGGACTCGTACCTACGAGCAGTACTTC	CASSLAGTRTYEQYF
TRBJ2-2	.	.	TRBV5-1	TGCGCCAGCAGGGGGTTAGCGGCCGGGGAGCTGTTTTTT	CASRGLAAGELFF
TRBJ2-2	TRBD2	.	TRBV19	TGTGCCGCCAGCGGGAGGGGAACCGGGGAGCTGTTTTTT	CAASGRGTGELFF
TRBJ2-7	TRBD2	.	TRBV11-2	TGTGCCAGCAGCTTAGTTCTCAGCGGGAGGGCCTACGAGCAGTACTTC	CASSLVLSGRAYEQYF
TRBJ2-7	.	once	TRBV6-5	TGTGCCAGCAGTTATTCCGGACAGAGAGGCTACGAGCAGTACTTC	CASSYSGQRGYEQYF
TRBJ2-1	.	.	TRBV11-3	TGTGCCAGCAGCTTAGGGGAGTTGTGGGACAATGAGCAGTTCTTC	CASSLGELWDNEQFF
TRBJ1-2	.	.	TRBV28	TGTGCCAGCAGTGCCACAGGGTGGGTCTACGGCTACACCTTC	CASSATGWVYGYTF
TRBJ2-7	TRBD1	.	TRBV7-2	TGTGCCAGCAGCTTAGTTAGGGGGCGCGGCGGCGAGCAGTACTTC	CASSLVRGRGGEQYF
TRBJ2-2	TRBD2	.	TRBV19	TGTGCCAGTAGTACCGTCTTGGGACTAGCGGGATACACCGGGGAGCTGTTTTTT	CASSTVLGLAGYTGELFF
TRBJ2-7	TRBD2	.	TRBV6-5	TGTGCCAGCAAAGAGGGGAGGACTAGCCCCTACGAGCAGTACTTC	CASKEGRTSPYEQYF
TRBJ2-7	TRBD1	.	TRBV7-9	TGTGCCAGCAGCTTAGGGACAGGGGCCTACGAGCAGTACTTC	CASSLGTGAYEQYF
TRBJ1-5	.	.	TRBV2	TGTGCCAGTCAGGGCCGGGGCAATCAGCCCCAGCATTTT	CASQGRGNQPQHF
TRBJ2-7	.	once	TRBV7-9	TGTGCCAGCAGCTTAGCCGGGGCCTACGAGCAGTACTTC	CASSLAGAYEQYF
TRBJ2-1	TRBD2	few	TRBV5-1	TGCGCCAGCTCCCAGGCGGGAGGCTCCTACAATGAGCAGTTCTTC	CASSQAGGSYNEQFF
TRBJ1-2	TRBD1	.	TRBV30	TGTGCCTGGAGTGGAGGAAAAGGGGGCCACTATGGCTACACCTTC	CAWSGGKGGHYGYTF
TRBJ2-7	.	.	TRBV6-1	TGTGCCAGCAGTGAATATTACGAGCAGTACTTC	CASSEYYEQYF
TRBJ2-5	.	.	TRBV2	TGTGCCAGGGGACTTCTCGAGACCCAGTACTTC	CARGLLETQYF
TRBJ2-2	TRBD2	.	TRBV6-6	TGTGCCAGCAGCGCCACTAGCGCGAACACCGGGGAGCTGTTTTTT	CASSATSANTGELFF